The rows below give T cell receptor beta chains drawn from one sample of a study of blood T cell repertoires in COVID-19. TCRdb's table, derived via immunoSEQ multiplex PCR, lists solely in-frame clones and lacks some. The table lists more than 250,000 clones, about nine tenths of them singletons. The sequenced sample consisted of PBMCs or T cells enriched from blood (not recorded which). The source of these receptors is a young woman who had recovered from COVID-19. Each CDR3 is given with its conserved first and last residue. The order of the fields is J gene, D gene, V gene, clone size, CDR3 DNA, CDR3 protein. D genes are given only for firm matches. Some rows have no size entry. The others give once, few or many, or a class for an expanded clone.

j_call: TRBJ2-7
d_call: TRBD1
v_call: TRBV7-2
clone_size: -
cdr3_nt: TGTGCCAGCAGCTTCCAGACAGGGCCCTACGAGCAGTACTTC
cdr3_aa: CASSFQTGPYEQYF

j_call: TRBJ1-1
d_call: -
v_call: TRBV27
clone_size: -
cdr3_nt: TGTGCCAGCAGTTTATCTATCTCAACAGGGAGGAACACTGAAGCTTTCTTT
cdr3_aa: CASSLSISTGRNTEAFF

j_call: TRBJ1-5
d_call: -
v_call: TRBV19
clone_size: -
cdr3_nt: TGTGCCAGTAGTAATTATGGCTATCAGCCCCAGCATTTT
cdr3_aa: CASSNYGYQPQHF

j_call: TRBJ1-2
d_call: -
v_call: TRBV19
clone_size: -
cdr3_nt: TGTGCCAGCGCCAGGGCAGGGGACTATGGCTACACCTTC
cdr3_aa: CASARAGDYGYTF

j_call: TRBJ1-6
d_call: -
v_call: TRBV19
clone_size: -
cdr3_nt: TGTGCCAGTAGACCACCGAGGGCGAGGGGGGGTTATAATTCACCCCTCCACTTT
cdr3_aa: CASRPPRARGGYNSPLHF

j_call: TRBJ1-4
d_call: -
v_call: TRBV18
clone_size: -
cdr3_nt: TGTGCCAGCTCACCCTCCGTGGGGGGAAATGAAAAACTGTTTTTT
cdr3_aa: CASSPSVGGNEKLFF

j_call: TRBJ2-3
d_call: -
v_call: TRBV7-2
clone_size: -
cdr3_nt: TGTGCCAGCAGCTTAGATAATACGCAGTATTTT
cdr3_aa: CASSLDNTQYF

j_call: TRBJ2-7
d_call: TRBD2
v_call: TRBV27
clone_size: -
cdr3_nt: TGTGCCAGCAGTGGGACTAGGCGGAGCCCCTACGAGCAGTACTTC
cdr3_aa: CASSGTRRSPYEQYF

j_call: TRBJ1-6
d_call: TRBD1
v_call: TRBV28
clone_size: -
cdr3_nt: TGTGCCAGCAGTGTAACAGGGGGCAATTCACCCCTCCACTTT
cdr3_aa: CASSVTGGNSPLHF

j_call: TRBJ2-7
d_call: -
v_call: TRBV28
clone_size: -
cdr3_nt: TGTGCCAGCAGTTCCGGGACATATCTAACCTACGAGCAGTACTTC
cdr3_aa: CASSSGTYLTYEQYF

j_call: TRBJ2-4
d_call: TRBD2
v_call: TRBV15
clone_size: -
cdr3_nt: TGTGCCACCAGCAGGGCGGGGGTCGCCAAAAACATTCAGTACTTC
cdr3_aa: CATSRAGVAKNIQYF

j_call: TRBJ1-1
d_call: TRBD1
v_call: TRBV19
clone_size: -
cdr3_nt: TGTGCCAGTAGGTCGTCGGGACAGGGATGGTCTGAAGCTTTCTTT
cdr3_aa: CASRSSGQGWSEAFF

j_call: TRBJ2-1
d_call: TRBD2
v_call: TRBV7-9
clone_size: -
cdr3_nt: TGTGCCAGCAGCTTCGGCGGGGGCTCCTACAATGAGCAGTTCTTC
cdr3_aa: CASSFGGGSYNEQFF

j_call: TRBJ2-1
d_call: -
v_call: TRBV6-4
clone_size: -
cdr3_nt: TGTGCCAGCAGCCCTAGGGGGGGGGTTCGGAATGAGCAGTTCTTC
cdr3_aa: CASSPRGGVRNEQFF

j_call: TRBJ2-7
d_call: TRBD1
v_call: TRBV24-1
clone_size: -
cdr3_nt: TGTGCCACCAGTGAGACTGGACAGGGGTCCTCCTACGAGCAGTACTTC
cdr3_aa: CATSETGQGSSYEQYF

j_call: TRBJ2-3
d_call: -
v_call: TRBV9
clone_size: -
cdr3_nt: TGTGCCAGCAGCGTAGTCGGAGATACGCAGTATTTT
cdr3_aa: CASSVVGDTQYF

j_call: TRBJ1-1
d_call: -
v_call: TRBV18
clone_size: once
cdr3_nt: TGTGCCAGCTCACCGCCGGGAAGCACTGAAGCTTTCTTT
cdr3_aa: CASSPPGSTEAFF

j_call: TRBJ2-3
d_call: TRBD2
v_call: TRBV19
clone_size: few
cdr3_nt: TGTGCCAGTAGTGGCAAAACTAGCGGGAGGGCCCTGGGTACGCAGTATTTT
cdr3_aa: CASSGKTSGRALGTQYF

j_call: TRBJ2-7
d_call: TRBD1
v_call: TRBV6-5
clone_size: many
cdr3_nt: TGTGCCAGCAGTAGCTTGGGGGACAGCTCCTACGAGCAGTACTTC
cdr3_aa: CASSSLGDSSYEQYF

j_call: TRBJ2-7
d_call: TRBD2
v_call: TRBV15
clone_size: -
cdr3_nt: TGTGCCACCAGCCGAACGACCGGGACTAGTACCTCCTACGAGCAGTACTTC
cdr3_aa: CATSRTTGTSTSYEQYF

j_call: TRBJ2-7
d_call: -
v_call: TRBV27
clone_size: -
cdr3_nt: TGTGCCAGCAGTGACGGTCCTAGAAACGAGCAGTACTTC
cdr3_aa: CASSDGPRNEQYF

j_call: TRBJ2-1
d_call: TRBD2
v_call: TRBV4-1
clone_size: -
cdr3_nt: TGCGCCAGCAGCCCACTAGCGGGGGGTTTAGGTGAGCAGTTCTTC
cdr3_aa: CASSPLAGGLGEQFF

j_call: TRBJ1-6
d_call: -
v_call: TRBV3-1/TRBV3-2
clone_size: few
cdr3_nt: TGTGCCAGCAGCCAAGGACAGATGAATTCACCCCTCCACTTT
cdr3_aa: CASSQGQMNSPLHF

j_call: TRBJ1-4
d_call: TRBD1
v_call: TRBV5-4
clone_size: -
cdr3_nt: TGTGCCAGCAGCTCCGGACAGGGTGAAAAACTGTTTTTT
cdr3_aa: CASSSGQGEKLFF

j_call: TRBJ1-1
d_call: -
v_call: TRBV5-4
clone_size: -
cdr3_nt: TGTGCCAGCAGCGGCGGGGGTGAAGTGACTGAAGCTTTCTTT
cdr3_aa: CASSGGGEVTEAFF

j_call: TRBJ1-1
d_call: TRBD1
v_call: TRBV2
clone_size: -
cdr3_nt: TGTGCCAGCAGTCCCGCCGGGACAGGGAACACTGAAGCTTTCTTT
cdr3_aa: CASSPAGTGNTEAFF

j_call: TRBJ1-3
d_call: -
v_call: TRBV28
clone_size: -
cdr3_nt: TGTGCCAGCAGCGACAGCGTCTCTGGAAACACCATATATTTT
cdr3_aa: CASSDSVSGNTIYF

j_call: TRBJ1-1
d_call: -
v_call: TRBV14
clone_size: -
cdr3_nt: TGTGCCAGCAGCCCCCCAGGACTACCGGCTGAAGCTTTCTTT
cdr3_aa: CASSPPGLPAEAFF

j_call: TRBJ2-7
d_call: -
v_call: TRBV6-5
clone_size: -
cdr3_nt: TGTGCCAGCATGGACACGGGTACGGGCGAGCAGTACTTC
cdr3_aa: CASMDTGTGEQYF

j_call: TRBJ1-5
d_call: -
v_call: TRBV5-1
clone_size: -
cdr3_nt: TGCGCCAGCAGCTTAGTTGGAGGGGAACATCAGCCCCAGCATTTT
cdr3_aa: CASSLVGGEHQPQHF

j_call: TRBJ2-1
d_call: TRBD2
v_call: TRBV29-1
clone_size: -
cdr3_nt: TGCAGCGTTGAAGGGCGGGTGGCTAGCGGGAGCGGTGAGCAGTTCTTC
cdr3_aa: CSVEGRVASGSGEQFF

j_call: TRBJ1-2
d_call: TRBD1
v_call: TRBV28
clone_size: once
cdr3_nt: TGTGCCAGCAGTTCCTCCCCCCAGGGGGTAGGTGGCTACACCTTC
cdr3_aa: CASSSSPQGVGGYTF

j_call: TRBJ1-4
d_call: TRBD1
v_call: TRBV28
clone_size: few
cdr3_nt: TGTGCCAGCAGTTTATCGACAGGGTGGGGGGCTAATGAAAAACTGTTTTTT
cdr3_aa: CASSLSTGWGANEKLFF

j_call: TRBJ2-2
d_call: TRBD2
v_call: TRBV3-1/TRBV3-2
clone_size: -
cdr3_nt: TGTGCCAGCAGCCAATCGTATGGCGGGAGGGCCGGGAGCGGGGAGCTGTTTTTT
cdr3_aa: CASSQSYGGRAGSGELFF

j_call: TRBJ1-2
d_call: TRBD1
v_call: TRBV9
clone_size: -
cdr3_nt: TGTGCCAGCAGCGTAGATGGACAGGGTCCTGGCTACACCTTC
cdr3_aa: CASSVDGQGPGYTF

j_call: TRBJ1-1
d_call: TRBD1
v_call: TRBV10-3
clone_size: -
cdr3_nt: TGTGCCACCCTTCTCACAGGGGACACTGAAGCTTTCTTT
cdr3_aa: CATLLTGDTEAFF

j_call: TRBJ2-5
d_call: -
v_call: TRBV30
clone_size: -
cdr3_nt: TGTGCCTGGACGGCCGAGGGGACCCAGTACTTC
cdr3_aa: CAWTAEGTQYF

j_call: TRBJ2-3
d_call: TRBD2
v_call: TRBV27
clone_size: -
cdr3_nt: TGTGCCAGCAGTTTCTCCGATAGCGGGGGGAGCACAGATACGCAGTATTTT
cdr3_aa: CASSFSDSGGSTDTQYF

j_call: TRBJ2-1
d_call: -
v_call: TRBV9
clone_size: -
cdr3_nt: TGTGCCAGCAGCGTTAGCGGAACCCCCTACAATGAGCAGTTCTTC
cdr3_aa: CASSVSGTPYNEQFF

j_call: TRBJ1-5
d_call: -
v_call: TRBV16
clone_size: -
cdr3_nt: TGTGCCAGCAGCCAATCTGGAGGCTATTCCGATTCCAATCAGCCCCAGCATTTT
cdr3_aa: CASSQSGGYSDSNQPQHF

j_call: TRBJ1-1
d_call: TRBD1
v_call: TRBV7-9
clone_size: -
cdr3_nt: TGTGCCAGCAGCTCGACAGGGAATCTCGCTGAAGCTTTCTTT
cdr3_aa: CASSSTGNLAEAFF

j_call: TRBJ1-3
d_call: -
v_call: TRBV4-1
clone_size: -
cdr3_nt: TGCGCCAGCAGCCTCTGGGACTTTCCTTCTGGAAACACCATATATTTT
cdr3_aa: CASSLWDFPSGNTIYF

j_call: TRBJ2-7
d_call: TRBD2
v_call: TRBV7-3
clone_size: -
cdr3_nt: TGTGCCAGCAGCCTGAACGGGAGGGCGGGGGAGCAGTACTTC
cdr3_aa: CASSLNGRAGEQYF

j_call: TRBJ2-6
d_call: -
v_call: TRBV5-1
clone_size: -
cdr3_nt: TGCGCCAGCAGCCTTATATTGACAGGAAGCTCTGGGGCCAACGTCCTGACTTTC
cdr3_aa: CASSLILTGSSGANVLTF

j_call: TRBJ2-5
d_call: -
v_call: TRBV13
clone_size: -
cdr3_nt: TGTGCCAGCAGCTTAGAGACAGATGAGACCCAGTACTTC
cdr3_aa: CASSLETDETQYF

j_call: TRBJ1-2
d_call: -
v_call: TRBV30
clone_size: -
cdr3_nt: TGTGCCTGGAGTACCGAGAGGAGCTATGGCTACACCTTC
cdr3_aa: CAWSTERSYGYTF

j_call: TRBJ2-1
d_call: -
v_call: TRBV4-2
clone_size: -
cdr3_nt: TGTGCCAGCAGCCGGGGTAGGAGGGGCGGAGACTACAATGAGCAGTTCTTC
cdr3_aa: CASSRGRRGGDYNEQFF

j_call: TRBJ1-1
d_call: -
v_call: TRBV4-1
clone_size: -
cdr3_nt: TGCGCCAGCAGCCAAGGGGCAGCAAGGTCCATGAACACTGAAGCTTTCTTT
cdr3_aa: CASSQGAARSMNTEAFF

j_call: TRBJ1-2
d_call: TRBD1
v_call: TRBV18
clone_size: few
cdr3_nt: TGTGCCAGCTCACCGGAACAGGGGGAAGGATATGGCTACACCTTC
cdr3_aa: CASSPEQGEGYGYTF

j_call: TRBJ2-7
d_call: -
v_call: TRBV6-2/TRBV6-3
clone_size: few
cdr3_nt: TGTGCCAGCAGCCTACCTCCGGGGGAGCAGTACTTC
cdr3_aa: CASSLPPGEQYF

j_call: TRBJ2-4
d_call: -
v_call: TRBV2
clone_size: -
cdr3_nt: TGTGCCAGCAGGGACTCAATAGCCAAAAACATTCAGTACTTC
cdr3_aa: CASRDSIAKNIQYF

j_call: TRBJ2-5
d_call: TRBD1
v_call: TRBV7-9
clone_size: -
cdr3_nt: TGTGCCAGCAGCTCCCGACAGGGGCGTCAAGAGACCCAGTACTTC
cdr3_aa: CASSSRQGRQETQYF

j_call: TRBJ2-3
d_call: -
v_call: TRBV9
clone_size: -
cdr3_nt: TGTGCCAGCAGCGTTGGCAGTGTCACAGATACGCAGTATTTT
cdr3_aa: CASSVGSVTDTQYF

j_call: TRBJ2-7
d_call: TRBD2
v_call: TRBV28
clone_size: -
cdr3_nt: TGTGCCAGCAGAAAACTAGCGTTATCCTACGAGCAGTACTTC
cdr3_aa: CASRKLALSYEQYF

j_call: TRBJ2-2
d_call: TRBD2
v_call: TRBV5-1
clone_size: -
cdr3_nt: TGCGCCAGCAGCAACCTGGAAATAGCGGGAGCGACCGGGGAGCTGTTTTTT
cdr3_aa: CASSNLEIAGATGELFF

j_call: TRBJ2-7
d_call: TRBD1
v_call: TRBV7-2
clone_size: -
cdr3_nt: TGTGCCAGCAGCTTACAGACAGGGGTGGACGAGCAGTACTTC
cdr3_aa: CASSLQTGVDEQYF

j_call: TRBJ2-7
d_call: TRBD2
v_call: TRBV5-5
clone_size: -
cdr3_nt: TGTGCCAGCAGCTGGGGGACTAGCGGGCAGAGCTCCTACGAGCAGTACTTC
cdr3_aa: CASSWGTSGQSSYEQYF